This TCR beta chain originates from a study of stem cell transplantation in POMP-related autoinflammatory disease. The germline CDR1 and CDR2 sequences are KGHSH and LQKENI. The ends lost 4 bases at V and 3 bases at J; junction bases unmatched: 2. The CDR3 sequence is 14 residues long. Only in-frame clones appear in the TCRdb table, and some are missing; sequencing was by immunoSEQ multiplex PCR. The sample lists tens of thousands of clones; approximately 91% were seen once. The origin of this receptor is a human patient with POMP-related autoinflammation and immune dysregulation (PRAID). The graft donor may have contributed some T cells. The rearrangement uses TRBV18 and TRBJ2-7, with 11 positions matching TRBD2. The sample here was CD4+ T cells from PBMCs, taken after stem cell transplantation. The DNA for the CDR3 is TGTGCCAGCTCACTAGCGGGAGGGTTCTACGAGCAGTACTTC. The encoded protein is CASSLAGGFYEQYF. Full variable domain (rest looked up from reference TRBV18 and TRBJ2-7): NAGVMQNPRHLVRRRGQEARLRCSPMKGHSHVYWYRQLPEEGLKFMVYLQKENIIDESGMPKERFSAEFPKEGPSILRIQQVVRGDSAAYFCASSLAGGFYEQYFGPGTRLTVT.